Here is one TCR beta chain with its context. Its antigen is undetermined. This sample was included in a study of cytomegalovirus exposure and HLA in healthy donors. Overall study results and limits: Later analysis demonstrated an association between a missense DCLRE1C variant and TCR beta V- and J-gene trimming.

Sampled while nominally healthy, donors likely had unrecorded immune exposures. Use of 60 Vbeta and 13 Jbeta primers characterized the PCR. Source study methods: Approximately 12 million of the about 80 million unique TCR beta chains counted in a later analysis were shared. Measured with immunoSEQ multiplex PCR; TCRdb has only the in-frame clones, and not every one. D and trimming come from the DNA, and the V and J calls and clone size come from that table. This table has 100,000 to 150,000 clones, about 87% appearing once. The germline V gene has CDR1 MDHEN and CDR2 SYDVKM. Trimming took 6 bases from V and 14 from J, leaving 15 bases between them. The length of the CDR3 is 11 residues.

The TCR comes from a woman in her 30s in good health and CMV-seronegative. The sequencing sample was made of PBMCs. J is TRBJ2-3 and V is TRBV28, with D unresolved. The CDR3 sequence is CASRITPRMYF. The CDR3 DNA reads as TGTGCCAGCAGGATAACCCCTAGGATGTATTTT.